This T cell receptor (beta chain) was found in a study of blood T cell repertoires in COVID-19. Study information: Samples of COVID-19 (acute and convalescent) were obtained from the United States, Italy and Spain.

Using immunoSEQ multiplex PCR, the repertoire was profiled, and TCRdb retains in-frame clones only, with some absent. The sample comprises 140,000 to 150,000 clones, 65% to 85% of which are singletons, and about 8.6% rests with the top ten. This CDR3 is built from 14 residues. V was pared by 6 bases and J by 3 bases, with 14 bases between. The germline V gene has CDR1 MDHEN and CDR2 SYDVKM. The rearrangement uses TRBV28 and TRBJ1-2; D is perhaps TRBD1 (5 bases). This clonotype was sampled from a man aged 45 to 65 with active or convalescent COVID-19. What was sequenced was peripheral blood. The CDR3 sequence is CASRMWGEDYGYTF. Here the CDR3 DNA reads TGTGCCAGCAGAATGTGGGGGGAGGACTATGGCTACACCTTC.